Listed below are T cell receptor beta chains from one sample, sequenced in a study of B cell selection in AIRE deficiency. Produced via immunoSEQ multiplex PCR; TCRdb's table is partial and in-frame only. The sample records about 21,000 clones, about 94% being singletons. The material sequenced was Tregs sorted from PBMCs. The receptors stem from a human donor with AIRE deficiency. Each CDR3 is given with its conserved first and last residue. D genes are given only for firm matches. Clone size appears in some rows only: once, few, many, or a class for an expanded clone.

D gene	clone size	V gene	CDR3 length	J gene	CDR3 DNA	CDR3 protein
-	-	TRBV5-3	17	TRBJ2-6	TGTGCCAGAAGCCCCGGAATAGGCACCTCTGGGGCCAACGTCCTGACTTTC	CARSPGIGTSGANVLTF
-	medium-sized	TRBV28	17	TRBJ1-5	TGTGCCAGCAGTTTTTCCCCGACAGGATATAGCAATCAGCCCCAGCATTTT	CASSFSPTGYSNQPQHF
TRBD2	-	TRBV2	17	TRBJ2-1	TGTGCCAGCAGTGAAAAACCTAGCGGGAACTCCTACAATGAGCAGTTCTTC	CASSEKPSGNSYNEQFF
-	-	TRBV29-1	15	TRBJ2-3	TGCAGCGTTTTCCCTCGGGGATCACTCACAGATACGCAGTATTTT	CSVFPRGSLTDTQYF
-	-	TRBV10-1	14	TRBJ2-3	TGCGCCAGCAGCCACCGGACGAGCACAGATACGCAGTATTTT	CASSHRTSTDTQYF
TRBD2	-	TRBV4-2	19	TRBJ2-1	TGTGCCAGCAGCCAAGATGGGACTAGCGGGAGACTCTCCTACAATGAGCAGTTCTTC	CASSQDGTSGRLSYNEQFF
TRBD1	-	TRBV19	15	TRBJ1-4	TGTGCCAGTAGTAGCGTGACAGGGGGTCGGGAAAAACTGTTTTTT	CASSSVTGGREKLFF
-	-	TRBV7-2	11	TRBJ2-2	TGTGCCAGCACCCAAGCCGGGGAGCTGTTTTTT	CASTQAGELFF
-	-	TRBV7-3	18	TRBJ2-3	TGTGCCAGCAGCTTAACGCCGACTAGTAGAGGGTTCACAGATACGCAGTATTTT	CASSLTPTSRGFTDTQYF
-	-	TRBV14	12	TRBJ1-6	TGTGCCAGCAGCCATGGGGTATCACCCCTCCACTTT	CASSHGVSPLHF
-	-	TRBV12-2	14	TRBJ2-5	TGTGCAAGTCGCTTAAAGGGGTTTCAAGAGACCCAGTACTTC	CASRLKGFQETQYF
-	-	TRBV28	14	TRBJ1-5	TGTGCCAGCAGTTTACGGGGGTATTTTCAGCCCCAGCATTTT	CASSLRGYFQPQHF
-	-	TRBV6-1	13	TRBJ2-7	TGTGCCAGCACGGCGCAGGGCGTGGGGGAGCAGTACTTC	CASTAQGVGEQYF
TRBD2	-	TRBV28	17	TRBJ2-3	TGTGCCAGCAGTCCCCGGGGACTAGCGGGCCTTCGGGATACGCAGTATTTT	CASSPRGLAGLRDTQYF
-	-	TRBV6-5	16	TRBJ1-5	TGTGCCAGCAGTTCCCTCGGGGGAGAGGGCAATCAGCCCCAGCATTTT	CASSSLGGEGNQPQHF
TRBD2	-	TRBV9	14	TRBJ2-1	TGTGCCAGCAGCGTAGGCGGGAGCGGCAATGAGCAGTTCTTC	CASSVGGSGNEQFF
-	-	TRBV11-2	15	TRBJ2-1	TGTGCCAGCAGCTTAGAGAGACAGGCCTACAATGAGCAGTTCTTC	CASSLERQAYNEQFF
TRBD1	once	TRBV28	14	TRBJ2-2	TGTGCCAGCAGAAGGACAGGGGGCACCGGGGAGCTGTTTTTT	CASRRTGGTGELFF
-	few	TRBV16	15	TRBJ2-7	TGTGCCAGCAGCCCACCGAACACAGGAAACTACGAGCAGTACTTC	CASSPPNTGNYEQYF
-	-	TRBV28	15	TRBJ2-1	TGTGCCAGCAGTTTATGGGGGGCCCTTTACAATGAGCAGTTCTTC	CASSLWGALYNEQFF
TRBD1	-	TRBV9	15	TRBJ2-7	TGTGCCAGCAGCGTAGGGACAGGGGGCACCTACGAGCAGTACTTC	CASSVGTGGTYEQYF
-	-	TRBV6-5	15	TRBJ1-6	TGTGCCAGCAGTCGACAGGTCTGGGGGAATTCACCCCTCCACTTT	CASSRQVWGNSPLHF
-	-	TRBV19	19	TRBJ1-6	TGTGCCAGTAGACGACCGAAAAAAGAACGGGGGTTTGGGAATTCACCCCTCCACTTT	CASRRPKKERGFGNSPLHF
TRBD2	-	TRBV4-3	16	TRBJ2-5	TGCGCCAGCAGCCCGGGTGCTGAACTAGCGCAAGAGACCCAGTACTTC	CASSPGAELAQETQYF
-	-	TRBV27	13	TRBJ1-5	TGTGCCAGCAGTCCATATAGCAATCAGCCCCAGCATTTT	CASSPYSNQPQHF
-	-	TRBV6-6	14	TRBJ2-7	TGTGCCAGCAGTTACTCCCCAAACATCTACGAGCAGTACTTC	CASSYSPNIYEQYF
-	-	TRBV7-9	12	TRBJ2-1	TGTGCCAGCAGCTTAGATACCAATGAGCAGTTCTTC	CASSLDTNEQFF
-	-	TRBV19	13	TRBJ1-5	TGTGCCAGTACAGGGTGGAGCAATCAGCCCCAGCATTTT	CASTGWSNQPQHF
-	once	TRBV25-1	13	TRBJ1-1	TGTGCCAGCAGTCCAATCCTGAACACTGAAGCTTTCTTT	CASSPILNTEAFF
-	-	TRBV5-6	14	TRBJ1-2	TGTGCCAGCAGCTTGGTTCAGGCTAACTATGGCTACACCTTC	CASSLVQANYGYTF
TRBD2	-	TRBV25-1	17	TRBJ2-1	TGTGCCAGCAGTGGGGGACTAGCGGGAGTCTCCTACAATGAGCAGTTCTTC	CASSGGLAGVSYNEQFF
TRBD1	once	TRBV25-1	18	TRBJ1-5	TGTGCCAGCACCTCCCCGGGACAGGGGGCTCTAGGATTTCAGCCCCAGCATTTT	CASTSPGQGALGFQPQHF
TRBD1	-	TRBV7-2	15	TRBJ2-7	TGTGCCAGCAGCTTTTCATCGGGACAGAACTACGAGCAGTACTTC	CASSFSSGQNYEQYF
-	-	TRBV6-5	15	TRBJ1-4	TGTGCCAGCAGTTACAGTAGGAGAGGGAGGGAAAAACTGTTTTTT	CASSYSRRGREKLFF
TRBD1	-	TRBV6-1	13	TRBJ2-7	TGTGCCAGCAACCGACAGGGCAACTACGAGCAGTACTTC	CASNRQGNYEQYF
-	once	TRBV6-5	15	TRBJ1-3	TGTGCCAGCAGTTTAGAAGGGGCCCGTGGAAACACCATATATTTT	CASSLEGARGNTIYF
-	-	TRBV28	14	TRBJ1-5	TGTGCCAGCGGAGGGGTTCGCCCGGGACAGCCCCAGCATTTT	CASGGVRPGQPQHF
TRBD2	-	TRBV10-3	14	TRBJ2-1	TGTGCCACACGACTAGCGGAACCCTACAATGAGCAGTTCTTC	CATRLAEPYNEQFF
TRBD1	-	TRBV11-1	16	TRBJ2-2	TGTGCCAGCAGCCAGAACCCGGGACAGCCTTACCGGGAGCTGTTTTTT	CASSQNPGQPYRELFF
-	-	TRBV4-3	15	TRBJ1-5	TGCGCCAGCAGCCAAGAAGTTCAGAGCAATCAGCCCCAGCATTTT	CASSQEVQSNQPQHF
-	-	TRBV10-3	16	TRBJ2-3	TGTGCCATCAGTTTAAGGGGGGAGAGGGGCACAGATACGCAGTATTTT	CAISLRGERGTDTQYF
-	-	TRBV28	14	TRBJ2-6	TGTGCCAGCAGTCCCTACCCTGGGGCCAACGTCCTGACTTTC	CASSPYPGANVLTF
-	-	TRBV7-9	14	TRBJ1-1	TGTGCCAGCAGCTTAGGGACAATGAACACTGAAGCTTTCTTT	CASSLGTMNTEAFF
-	-	TRBV5-6	15	TRBJ1-2	TGTGCCAGCAGCCCATGGACAGCCGGGGGGTATGGCTACACCTTC	CASSPWTAGGYGYTF
-	-	TRBV7-9	13	TRBJ2-7	TGTGCCAGCAGCCAAACGGGACCCTACGAGCAGTACTTC	CASSQTGPYEQYF
-	-	TRBV7-8	15	TRBJ2-7	TGTGCCAGCAGTTTACCCGGGACTCCGGCCTACGAGCAGTACTTC	CASSLPGTPAYEQYF
TRBD2	-	TRBV6-5	15	TRBJ2-7	TGTGCCAGCAGCCCCCGAGCGGGAGGGCTTTCCGAGCAGTACTTC	CASSPRAGGLSEQYF
-	-	TRBV4-3	14	TRBJ2-4	TGCGCCAGCAGCCAAGAACAAGGCCTCGGCATTCAGTACTTC	CASSQEQGLGIQYF
TRBD2	-	TRBV7-9	15	TRBJ2-7	TGTGCCAGCAGCCAGGGACGCGGGAGCGTTTACGAGCAGTACTTC	CASSQGRGSVYEQYF
TRBD2	-	TRBV6-4	15	TRBJ2-7	TGTGCCAGCAGTGACCGGGGCGGGAGGGCCTACGAGCAGTACTTC	CASSDRGGRAYEQYF
-	-	TRBV7-9	12	TRBJ1-1	TGTGCCAGCAGCTTCGGACGGTTTGAAGCTTTCTTT	CASSFGRFEAFF
-	-	TRBV6-5	14	TRBJ2-7	TGTGCCAGCAGGGGGGACCCGGGGTCCTACGAGCAGTACTTC	CASRGDPGSYEQYF
-	-	TRBV5-1	13	TRBJ2-5	TGCGCCAGCAGCTTCGGGGGAGGAGAGACCCAGTACTTC	CASSFGGGETQYF
-	-	TRBV1	16	TRBJ2-6	TGCACCAGCAGGGATTCGTGTTTGTGCAGGGCCAACGTCCTGACTTTC	CTSRDSCLCRANVLTF
-	-	TRBV6-5	13	TRBJ1-6	TGTGCCAGCAGCGCAGGGTTTAATTCACCCCTCCACTTT	CASSAGFNSPLHF